Below are 18 T cell receptor beta chains sequenced from a single sample in a study of cytomegalovirus exposure and HLA in healthy donors. Vbeta (60) and Jbeta (13) primers were used in the PCR. The table came from immunoSEQ multiplex PCR; TCRdb's copy has only in-frame clones and leaves some out. Of around 150,000 clones in the sample, roughly 80% were seen once. The sequencing input was PBMCs. These TCRs come from a woman younger than 45 in good health and CMV-seropositive.

The chain links TRBV18 to TRBJ2-7; 7 nucleotides line up with TRBD1. This CDR3 spans 14 amino acids. From germline, CDR1 is KGHSH and CDR2 LQKENI. J was trimmed by 5 bases and V by 4 bases; bases with no gene match: 8. This CDR3 reads CASSRQTGIDEQYF. The CDR3 DNA follows: TGTGCCAGCTCACGACAGACAGGGATCGACGAGCAGTACTTC.

In this sample, this clone turned up a few times. The chain recombines TRBV4-2 with TRBJ2-3, with TRBD2 matching 9 bases. CDR3 size: 17 residues. Germline V lookup: CDR1 LGHNA, CDR2 YNFKEQ. V shed 1 base, J shed 4 bases, and the junction held 9 bases outside the gene matches. CDR3 region: CASSQVSAGGRPDTQYF. DNA of the CDR3: TGTGCCAGCAGCCAAGTTAGCGCGGGGGGGAGACCAGATACGCAGTATTTT.

The chain links TRBV4-2 to TRBJ2-3; D is possibly TRBD2 (5 bases). V was pared by 1 base and J by 1 base, with 12 bases between. CDR3 length: 16 amino acids. Germline loops: CDR1 LGHNA, CDR2 YNFKEQ. CDR3 DNA sequence: TGTGCCAGCAGCCAAGGGGATAGCGAGGGCACAGATACGCAGTATTTT. The encoded protein is CASSQGDSEGTDTQYF.

This clone was seen once. This chain uses TRBV30 with TRBJ1-2; D remains ambiguous. Trimming cost V 3 bases and J 4 bases, with 12 bases left between them. The CDR3 contains 13 residues. Per germline, CDR1 GTSNPN and CDR2 SVGIG (reference sequence). The CDR3 protein is CAWSGGIGYGYTF. The CDR3 nucleotides are TGTGCCTGGAGCGGAGGGATTGGCTATGGCTACACCTTC.

The CDR3 nucleotides are TGTGCCAGCAGCCAATCCGGAGGGAACACTGAAGCTTTCTTT. Protein: CASSQSGGNTEAFF. This chain links TRBV16 with TRBJ1-1, with no clear D. V was trimmed by 0 bases and J by 1 base, leaving 6 bases between them. The CDR3 is 14 amino acids. Per the germline V gene, CDR1 is KGHSY and CDR2 is FQNENV. The entire variable domain, with the rest obtained from reference TRBV16 and TRBJ1-1, is as follows: GEEVAQTPKHLVRGEGQKAKLYCAPIKGHSYVFWYQQVLKNEFKFLISFQNENVFDETGMPKERFSAKCLPNSPCSLEIQATKLEDSAVYFCASSQSGGNTEAFFGQGTRLTVV.

The genes are TRBV11-2 and TRBJ1-1; D is undetermined. The CDR3 runs 15 residues. V lost 1 base and J 1 base, leaving 10 bases between the germline ends. CDR1 is SGHAT and CDR2 is FQNNGV in the germline V gene. CDR3 in amino acids: CASSLVASANTEAFF. CDR3 DNA: TGTGCCAGCAGCTTAGTAGCTTCCGCGAACACTGAAGCTTTCTTT.

The CDR3: CASVGTVTNEKLFF. The CDR3 DNA is TGTGCCAGCGTTGGGACAGTAACTAATGAAAAACTGTTTTTT. This chain joins TRBV2 and TRBJ1-4; 7 bases are a match to TRBD1. The V and J ends lost 8 bases and 1 base, in that order; junction bases with no gene match: 4. Germline V gene data show CDR1 as SNHLY and CDR2 as FYNNEI. This CDR3 has 14 residues.

This clone has a handful of counts. The V call is TRBV27, the J call TRBJ2-5, with 7 bases that match TRBD1. J lost 5 bases, V lost 5 bases, and 5 bases had no gene match. This CDR3 comprises 13 residues. The germline CDR1 and CDR2 sequences are MNHEY and SMNVEV (reference sequence). The CDR3: CASSARRGETQYF. The CDR3 region has the DNA TGTGCCAGCAGTGCACGCAGGGGGGAGACCCAGTACTTC.

This clone was detected only once. The chain carries TRBV5-6 and TRBJ2-5; 8 bases are a match to TRBD2. V was clipped by 0 bases and J by 6 bases; unmatched bases: 7. The CDR3 contains 15 residues. Germline-derived CDR1 and CDR2 are SGHDT and YYEEEE. CDR3 DNA: TGTGCCAGCAGCTTGGAAGCGGGAGCTGGGCAGACCCAGTACTTC. Translation: CASSLEAGAGQTQYF.

The table lists this clone with a count of one. The chain couples TRBV30 to TRBJ2-3, with 9 positions matching TRBD2. The CDR3 totals 16 residues. Unmatched junction bases numbered 11, after V lost 3 bases and J lost 4 bases. CDR1 and CDR2 (germline): GTSNPN, SVGIG (reference sequence). The CDR3 is CAWRGGRGGIADTQYF. CDR3 DNA: TGTGCCTGGAGGGGGGGGCGGGGGGGCATTGCAGATACGCAGTATTTT.

The rearrangement uses TRBV5-1 and TRBJ2-3; TRBD2 matches at 9 bases. Germline CDR1 is SGHRS and CDR2 is YFSETQ. The CDR3 covers 14 residues. J was trimmed by 5 bases and V by 1 base; bases with no gene match: 2. CDR3 sequence: CASSLPSGKDTQYF. The DNA of the CDR3 is TGCGCCAGCAGCTTGCCTAGCGGGAAAGATACGCAGTATTTT.

The V call is TRBV11-2, the J call TRBJ1-1; D unresolved. CDR3 size: 12 residues. CDR1 SGHAT and CDR2 FQNNGV come from the germline V gene. V gave up 4 bases and J gave up 1 base, with 4 bases separating them. DNA for the CDR3: TGTGCCAGCAGCTCCTCGAACACTGAAGCTTTCTTT. It translates to CASSSSNTEAFF.

This chain links TRBV2 with TRBJ2-7, with TRBD2 identical over 12 bases. Germline V gene lookup returns CDR1 SNHLY and CDR2 FYNNEI. Trimming took 7 bases from V and 2 from J; bases not matched to a gene: 3. The CDR3 has 14 residues. CDR3 bases: TGTGCCAGCACCTGGACTAGCGGGACCTACGAGCAGTACTTC. It yields the protein CASTWTSGTYEQYF.

This rearrangement joins TRBV7-9 to TRBJ1-2; perhaps TRBD1 as D (6 bases). The CDR3 is made up of 14 amino acids. Germline lookup yields CDR1 SEHNR and CDR2 FQNEAQ (reference sequence). The V and J ends lost 5 bases and 10 bases respectively, with 20 bases between them. CDR3 coding DNA: TGTGCCAGCAGCCCAGGGGCGGACTTTATGGACTACACCTTC. The encoded protein is CASSPGADFMDYTF.

V and J are TRBV5-1 and TRBJ1-2, with D unclear. The length of the CDR3 is 13 residues. Germline assignment: CDR1 SGHRS and CDR2 YFSETQ. V gave up 2 bases and J gave up 0 bases, with 5 bases separating them. In nucleotides, the CDR3 is TGCGCCAGCAGCTTCCAAACTAACTATGGCTACACCTTC. This translates into CASSFQTNYGYTF.

The chain employs TRBV10-3 and TRBJ2-5; 10 nucleotides align to TRBD1. Losses at the gene ends were 0 bases for V and 6 bases for J; bases not matched to a gene: 1. CDR1 ENHRY and CDR2 SYGVKD come from the germline V gene. CDR3 length equals 14 residues. The CDR3 reads CAISESDRGQTQYF. Written as DNA, the CDR3 is TGTGCCATCAGTGAGTCTGACAGGGGGCAGACCCAGTACTTC.

The rearrangement links TRBV28 to TRBJ2-1; 8 nucleotides match TRBD2. V was clipped by 7 bases and J by 7 bases; unmatched bases: 9. The germline V gene has CDR1 MDHEN and CDR2 SYDVKM. The CDR3 runs to 14 residues. The DNA for the CDR3 is TGTGCCAGCACGGTCGGGGGGGCGGGAAATGAGCAGTTCTTC. Translated: CASTVGGAGNEQFF.

The chain uses TRBV7-2 and TRBJ2-1; the match to TRBD2 covers 12 bases. The CDR3 totals 18 residues. Germline CDR1 reads SGHTA; CDR2 reads FQGNSA. J gave up 1 base and V 6 bases, and 10 bases lay outside the gene matches. CDR3 DNA sequence: TGTGCCAGCAGAGGACCGGGACTAGCGGGTTCTTCCTACAATGAGCAGTTCTTC. Its translation is CASRGPGLAGSSYNEQFF.